Listed here is a single T cell receptor beta chain. The data are from a study of T cells in Graves' hyperthyroidism and ophthalmopathy. Patients were aged 18 to 65, had disease duration under 2 months, and had newly diagnosed hyperthyroidism. Criteria for exclusion of patients were uncontrolled infection, other autoimmune disease, pregnancy or lactation. Amplified TCR beta CDR3 regions derived from RNA transcripts. First-round RT-PCR of the TCR CDR3 relied on the HTBI primer set. TCRdb called the multiplex PCR reads again in MiXCR, with one record for every CDR3 protein. The table shows under 350,000 distinct CDR3 sequences, with less than 30% occurring only once. The sequenced sample consisted of blood. This clonotype was obtained from a middle-aged man with Graves' hyperthyroidism that later progressed to Graves' ophthalmopathy.

CDR3 residues: CASSYAMGNQPQHF. DNA for the CDR3: TGTGCCAGCAGTTACGCCATGGGCAATCAGCCCCAGCATTTT. The chain employs TRBV6-5 and TRBJ1-5; no reliable D call. This CDR3 contains 14 residues. The V end lost 2 bases, the J end lost 2 bases, and 7 bases lay between the germline ends. Germline-derived CDR1 and CDR2 are MNHEY and SVGAGI.